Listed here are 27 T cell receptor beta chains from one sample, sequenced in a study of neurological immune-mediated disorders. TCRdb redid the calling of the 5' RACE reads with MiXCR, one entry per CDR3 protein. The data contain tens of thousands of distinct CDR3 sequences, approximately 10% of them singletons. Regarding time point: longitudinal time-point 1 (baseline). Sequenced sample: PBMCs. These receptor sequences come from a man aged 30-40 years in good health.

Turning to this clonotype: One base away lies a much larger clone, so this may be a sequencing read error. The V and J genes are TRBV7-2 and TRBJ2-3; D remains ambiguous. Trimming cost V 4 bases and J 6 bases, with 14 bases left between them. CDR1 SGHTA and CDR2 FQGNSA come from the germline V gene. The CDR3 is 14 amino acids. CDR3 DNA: TGTGCCAGCAGCTACCGGGCGGCTTCGGATACGCAGTATTTT. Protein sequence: CASSYRAASDTQYF. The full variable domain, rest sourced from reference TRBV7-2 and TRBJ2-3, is GAGVSQSPSNKVTEKGKDVELRCDPISGHTALYWYRQSLGQGLEFLIYFQGNSAPDKSGLPSDRFSAERTGGSVSTLTIQRTQQEDSAVYLCASSYRAASDTQYFGPGTRLTVL.

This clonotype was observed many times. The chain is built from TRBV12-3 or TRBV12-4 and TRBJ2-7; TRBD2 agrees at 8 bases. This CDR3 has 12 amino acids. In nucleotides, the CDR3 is TGTGCTTCCGGGGGGGGGAAGTACGAGCAGTACTTC. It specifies CASGGGKYEQYF.

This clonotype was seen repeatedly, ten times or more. CDR3 sequence (DNA): TGTGCCAGCACCAGGGGACAGGGTTACTATGGCTACACCTTC. Protein product: CASTRGQGYYGYTF. V gene TRBV3-1 combines with J gene TRBJ1-2; 9 nucleotides agree with TRBD1. Losses at the gene ends were 7 bases for V and 3 bases for J; bases not matched to a gene: 6. The CDR3 covers 14 residues. Germline assignment: CDR1 LGHDT and CDR2 YNNKEL (reference sequence). Using reference TRBV3-1 and TRBJ1-2 for the parts outside the CDR3, the full variable domain is DTAVSQTPKYLVTQMGNDKSIKCEQNLGHDTMYWYKQDSKKFLKIMFSYNNKELIINETVPNRFSPKSPDKAHLNLHINSLELGDSAVYFCASTRGQGYYGYTFGSGTRLTVV.

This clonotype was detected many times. The CDR3: CASSPGLAGDPNTGELFF. The CDR3 nucleotides read TGTGCCAGCAGCCCCGGACTAGCGGGAGACCCGAACACCGGGGAGCTGTTTTTT. The chain has TRBV11-2 and TRBJ2-2; 13 positions agree with TRBD2. V trimming: 5 bases; J trimming: 0 bases; junction bases outside the gene matches: 6. The CDR3 has 18 residues. Germline V gene data show CDR1 as SGHAT and CDR2 as FQNNGV.

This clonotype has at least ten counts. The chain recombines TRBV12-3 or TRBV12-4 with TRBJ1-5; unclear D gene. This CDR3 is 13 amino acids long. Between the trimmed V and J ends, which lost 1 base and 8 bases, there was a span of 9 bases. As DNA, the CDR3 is TGTGCCAGCAGTTTAGACGGGTCAAAGCCCCAGCATTTT. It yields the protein CASSLDGSKPQHF.

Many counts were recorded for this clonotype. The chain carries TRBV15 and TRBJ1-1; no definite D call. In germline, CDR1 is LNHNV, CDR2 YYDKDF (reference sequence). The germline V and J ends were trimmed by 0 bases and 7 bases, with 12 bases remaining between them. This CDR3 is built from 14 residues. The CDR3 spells CATSRDMGFGEAFF. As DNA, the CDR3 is TGTGCCACCAGCAGAGATATGGGGTTTGGTGAAGCTTTCTTT.

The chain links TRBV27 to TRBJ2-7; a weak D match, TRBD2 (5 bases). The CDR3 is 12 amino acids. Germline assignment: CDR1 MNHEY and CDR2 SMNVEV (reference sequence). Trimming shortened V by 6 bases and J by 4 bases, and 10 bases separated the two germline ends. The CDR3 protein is CASSLTGYEQYF. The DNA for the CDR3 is TGTGCCAGCAGCTTGACGGGATACGAGCAGTACTTC.

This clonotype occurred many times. The CDR3 protein is CASSLGPHGPEETQYF. Written as DNA, the CDR3 is TGTGCCAGCAGCTTAGGGCCCCATGGCCCGGAAGAGACCCAGTACTTC. The chain employs TRBV7-2 and TRBJ2-5; D ambiguous. The germline V and J ends were trimmed by 1 base and 3 bases, with 15 bases remaining between them. The length of the CDR3 is 16 residues. Germline V lookup: CDR1 SGHTA, CDR2 FQGNSA.

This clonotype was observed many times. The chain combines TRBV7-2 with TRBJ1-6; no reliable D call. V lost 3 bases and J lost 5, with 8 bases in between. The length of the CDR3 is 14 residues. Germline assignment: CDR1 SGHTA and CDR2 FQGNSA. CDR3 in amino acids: CASSFSLNNSPLHF. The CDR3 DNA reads TGTGCCAGCAGCTTCTCTCTGAATAATTCACCCCTCCACTTT.

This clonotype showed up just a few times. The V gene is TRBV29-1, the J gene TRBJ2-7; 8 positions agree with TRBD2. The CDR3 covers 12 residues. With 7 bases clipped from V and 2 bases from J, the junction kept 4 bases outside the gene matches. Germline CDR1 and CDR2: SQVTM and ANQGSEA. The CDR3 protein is CSAYSGAYEQYF. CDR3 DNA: TGCAGCGCCTATAGCGGGGCCTACGAGCAGTACTTC.

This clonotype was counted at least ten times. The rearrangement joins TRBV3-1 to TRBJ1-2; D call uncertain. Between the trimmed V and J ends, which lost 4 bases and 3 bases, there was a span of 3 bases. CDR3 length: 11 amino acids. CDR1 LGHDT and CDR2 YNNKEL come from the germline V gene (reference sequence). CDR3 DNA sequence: TGTGCCAGCAGCCCGTACTATGGCTACACCTTC. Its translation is CASSPYYGYTF. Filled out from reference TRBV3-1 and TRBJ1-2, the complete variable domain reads DTAVSQTPKYLVTQMGNDKSIKCEQNLGHDTMYWYKQDSKKFLKIMFSYNNKELIINETVPNRFSPKSPDKAHLNLHINSLELGDSAVYFCASSPYYGYTFGSGTRLTVV.

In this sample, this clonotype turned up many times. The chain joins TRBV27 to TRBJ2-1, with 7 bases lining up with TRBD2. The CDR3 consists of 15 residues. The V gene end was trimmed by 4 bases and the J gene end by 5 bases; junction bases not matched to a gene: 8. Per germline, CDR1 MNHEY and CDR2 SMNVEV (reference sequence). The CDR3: CASSWSGTNHNEQFF. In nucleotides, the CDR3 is TGTGCCAGCAGTTGGTCCGGGACTAACCACAATGAGCAGTTCTTC.

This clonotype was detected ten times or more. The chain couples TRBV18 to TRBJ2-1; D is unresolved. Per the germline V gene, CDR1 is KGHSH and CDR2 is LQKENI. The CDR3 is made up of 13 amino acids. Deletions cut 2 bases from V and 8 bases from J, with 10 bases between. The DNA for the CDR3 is TGTGCCAGCTCACCAGAGAACGGCTATGAGCAGTTCTTC. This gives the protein CASSPENGYEQFF.

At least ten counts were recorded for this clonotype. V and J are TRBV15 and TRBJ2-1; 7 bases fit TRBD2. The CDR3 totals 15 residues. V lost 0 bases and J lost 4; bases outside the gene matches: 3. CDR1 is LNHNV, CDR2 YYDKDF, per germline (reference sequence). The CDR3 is CATSRDPAGYNEQFF. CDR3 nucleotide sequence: TGTGCCACCAGCAGAGATCCAGCGGGGTACAATGAGCAGTTCTTC.

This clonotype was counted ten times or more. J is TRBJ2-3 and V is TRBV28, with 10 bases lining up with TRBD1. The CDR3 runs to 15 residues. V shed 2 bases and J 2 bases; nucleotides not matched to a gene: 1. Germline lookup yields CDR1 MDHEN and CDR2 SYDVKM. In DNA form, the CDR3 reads TGTGCCAGCAGTTTAGGGACAGGGGCCACAGATACGCAGTATTTT. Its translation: CASSLGTGATDTQYF.

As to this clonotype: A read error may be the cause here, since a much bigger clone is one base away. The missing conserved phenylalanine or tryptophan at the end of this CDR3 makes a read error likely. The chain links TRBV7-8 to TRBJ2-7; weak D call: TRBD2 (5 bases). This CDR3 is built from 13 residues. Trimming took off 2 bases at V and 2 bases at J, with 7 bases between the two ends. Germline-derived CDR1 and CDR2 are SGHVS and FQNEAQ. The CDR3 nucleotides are TGTGCCAGCAGCTTAACCGGGGCCTACGAGCAGTACTAC. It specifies CASSLTGAYEQYY.

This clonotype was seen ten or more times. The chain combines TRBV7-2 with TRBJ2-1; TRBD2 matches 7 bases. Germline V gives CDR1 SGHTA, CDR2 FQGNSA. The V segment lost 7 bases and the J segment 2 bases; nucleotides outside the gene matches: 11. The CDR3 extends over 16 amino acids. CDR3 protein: CASNHLAGTTYNEQFF. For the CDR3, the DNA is TGTGCCAGCAATCATTTAGCGGGCACTACCTACAATGAGCAGTTCTTC. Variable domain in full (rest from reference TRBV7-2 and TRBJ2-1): GAGVSQSPSNKVTEKGKDVELRCDPISGHTALYWYRQSLGQGLEFLIYFQGNSAPDKSGLPSDRFSAERTGGSVSTLTIQRTQQEDSAVYLCASNHLAGTTYNEQFFGPGTRLTVL.

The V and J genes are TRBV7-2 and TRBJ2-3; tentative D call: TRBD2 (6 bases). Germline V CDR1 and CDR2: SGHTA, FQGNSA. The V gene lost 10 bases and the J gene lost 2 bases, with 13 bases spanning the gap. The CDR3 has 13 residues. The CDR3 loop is CANSSGHTDTQYF. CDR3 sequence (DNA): TGTGCCAACAGTAGCGGACACACAGATACGCAGTATTTT.

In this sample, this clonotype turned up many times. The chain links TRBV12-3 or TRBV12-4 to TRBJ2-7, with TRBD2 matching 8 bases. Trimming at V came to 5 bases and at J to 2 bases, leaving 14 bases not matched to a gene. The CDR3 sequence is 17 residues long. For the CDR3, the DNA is TGTGCCAGCAGTCCGGGACTAGAGCGGTCTGGGGCCTACGAGCAGTACTTC. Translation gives CASSPGLERSGAYEQYF.

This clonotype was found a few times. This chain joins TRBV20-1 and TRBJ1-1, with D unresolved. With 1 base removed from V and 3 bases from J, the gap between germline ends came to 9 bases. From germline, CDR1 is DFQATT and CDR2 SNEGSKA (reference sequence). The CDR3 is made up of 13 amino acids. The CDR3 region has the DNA TGCAGTGCTAGAGTTAGGTGGGACACTGAAGCTTTCTTT. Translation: CSARVRWDTEAFF.

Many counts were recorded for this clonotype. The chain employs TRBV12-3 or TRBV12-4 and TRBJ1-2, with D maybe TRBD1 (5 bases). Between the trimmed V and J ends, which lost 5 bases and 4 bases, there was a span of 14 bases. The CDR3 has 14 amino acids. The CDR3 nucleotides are TGTGCCAGCAGTCTCCTCGGGCAGGGCTATGGCTACACCTTC. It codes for CASSLLGQGYGYTF.

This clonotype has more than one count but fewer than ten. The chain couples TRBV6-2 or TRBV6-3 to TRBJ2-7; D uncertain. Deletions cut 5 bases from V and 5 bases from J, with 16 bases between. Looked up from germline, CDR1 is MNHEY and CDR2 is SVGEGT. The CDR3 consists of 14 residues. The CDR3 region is CASSVLGFRNEQYF. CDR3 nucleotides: TGTGCCAGCAGTGTACTTGGGTTTCGTAACGAGCAGTACTTC.

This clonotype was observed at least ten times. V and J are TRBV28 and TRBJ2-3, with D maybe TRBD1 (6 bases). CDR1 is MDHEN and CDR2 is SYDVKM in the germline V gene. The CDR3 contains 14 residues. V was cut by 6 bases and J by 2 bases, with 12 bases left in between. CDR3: CASSTQGPTDTQYF. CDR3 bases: TGTGCCAGCAGCACCCAGGGGCCCACAGATACGCAGTATTTT.

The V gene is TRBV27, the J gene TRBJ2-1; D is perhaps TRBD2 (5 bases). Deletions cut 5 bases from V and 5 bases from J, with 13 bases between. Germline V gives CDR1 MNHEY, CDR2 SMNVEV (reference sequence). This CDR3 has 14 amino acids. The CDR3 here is CASSTLAIHNEQFF. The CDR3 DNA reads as TGTGCCAGCAGTACCTTAGCGATCCACAATGAGCAGTTCTTC.

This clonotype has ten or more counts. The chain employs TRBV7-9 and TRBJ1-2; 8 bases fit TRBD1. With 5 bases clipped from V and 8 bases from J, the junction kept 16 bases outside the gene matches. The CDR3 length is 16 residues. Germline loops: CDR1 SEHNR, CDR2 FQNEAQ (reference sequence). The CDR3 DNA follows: TGTGCCAGCAGCCCCAGACAGGGGAGCATTCCTGGGGGCTACACCTTC. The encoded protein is CASSPRQGSIPGGYTF.

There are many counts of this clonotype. DNA for the CDR3: TGTGCCAGCAGTGAATCAGGGAGGGGGAACACTGAAGCTTTCTTT. Its translation: CASSESGRGNTEAFF. This chain uses TRBV25-1 with TRBJ1-1; possible D gene TRBD1, 5 bases. Between the trimmed V and J ends, which lost 1 base and 1 base, there was a span of 10 bases. CDR1 MGHDK and CDR2 SYGVNS come from the germline V gene. The CDR3 has 15 amino acids.

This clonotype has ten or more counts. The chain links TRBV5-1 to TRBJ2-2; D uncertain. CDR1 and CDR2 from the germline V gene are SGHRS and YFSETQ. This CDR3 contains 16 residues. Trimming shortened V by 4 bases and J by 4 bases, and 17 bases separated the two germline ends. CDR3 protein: CASSILIPGLTGELFF. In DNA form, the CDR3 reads TGCGCCAGCAGCATACTAATACCGGGCCTCACCGGGGAGCTGTTTTTT.